A selection of T cell receptor beta chains follows, all from one sample in a study of blood T cell repertoires in COVID-19. Assay: immunoSEQ multiplex PCR; the TCRdb copy retains only in-frame clones and omits some. Counted here are about 190,000 clones, roughly 88% occurring once; the ten biggest clones make up around 6%. Sequencing was carried out using PBMCs or T cells enriched from blood (not recorded which). The source is a middle-aged man with acute COVID-19. Both conserved end residues are part of each CDR3. D genes are given only for firm matches. Size values are once, few and many counts, or a class for expanded clones, and some rows have none.

>TRBD2|TRBV27|TRBJ2-7|NA
CASRTRPEREGRYEQYF
TGTGCCAGCAGGACTCGGCCAGAGCGGGAGGGCCGCTACGAGCAGTACTTC
>NA|TRBV9|TRBJ2-3|NA
CASSVSSDTQYF
TGTGCCAGCAGCGTATCGAGCGATACGCAGTATTTT
>NA|TRBV7-2|TRBJ2-7|NA
CASSSLGYEQYF
TGTGCCAGCAGCTCTCTCGGCTACGAGCAGTACTTC
>NA|TRBV19|TRBJ1-2|NA
CASSTGREANYGYTF
TGTGCCAGTAGTACTGGACGGGAGGCGAACTATGGCTACACCTTC
>TRBD2|TRBV4-1|TRBJ2-7|NA
CASSQDSAGGYEQYF
TGCGCCAGCAGCCAAGACTCAGCGGGAGGGTACGAGCAGTACTTC
>TRBD2|TRBV25-1|TRBJ2-2|few
CASTTSGRSGTGELFF
TGTGCCAGCACAACTAGCGGGAGATCAGGCACCGGGGAGCTGTTTTTT
>TRBD1|TRBV5-1|TRBJ1-1|NA
CASSPGRTGLNTEAFF
TGCGCCAGCAGCCCGGGGAGGACAGGGCTGAACACTGAAGCTTTCTTT
>TRBD1|TRBV28|TRBJ2-7|NA
CASRPDRRGEQYF
TGTGCCAGCAGACCGGACAGGCGAGGCGAGCAGTACTTC
>NA|TRBV5-1|TRBJ2-2|once
CASSFKGDGELFF
TGCGCCAGCAGTTTCAAGGGGGACGGGGAGCTGTTTTTT
>TRBD2|TRBV9|TRBJ2-1|NA
CASSVVGGSSYNEQFF
TGTGCCAGCAGCGTAGTTGGCGGGAGCTCCTACAATGAGCAGTTCTTC
>NA|TRBV30|TRBJ1-1|NA
CAWDRPPRSTEAFF
TGTGCCTGGGACCGACCCCCTAGATCGACTGAAGCTTTCTTT
>TRBD2|TRBV5-1|TRBJ2-3|NA
CASSDAGGRTDTQYF
TGCGCCAGCAGCGACGCGGGCGGGAGAACAGATACGCAGTATTTT
>NA|TRBV6-5|TRBJ1-1|NA
CASSSDRYTEAFF
TGTGCCAGCAGTTCCGACAGATACACTGAAGCTTTCTTT
>NA|TRBV25-1|TRBJ1-1|once
CASSGGIYSESEAFF
TGTGCCAGCAGCGGGGGGATTTATTCGGAATCTGAAGCTTTCTTT
>TRBD2|TRBV29-1|TRBJ2-1|NA
CHASGRTSSYNEQFF
TGCCACGCTAGCGGGAGGACGAGCTCCTACAATGAGCAGTTCTTC
>NA|TRBV27|TRBJ1-4|NA
CASSLRGNEKLFF
TGTGCCAGCAGCCTTCGAGGAAATGAAAAACTGTTTTTT